The table lists the clone carrying this T cell receptor (beta chain) with a few counts. The antigen is undetermined. Clones were read by immunoSEQ multiplex PCR, and TCRdb kept only the in-frame ones, dropping some. The sample holds tens of thousands of clones, about 87% seen once. This sample is drawn from a study of monozygotic twins with cystic fibrosis. In the study overall: With about 15 PCR cycles, barcoded libraries came from around 3 micrograms of fragmented DNA. Study-wide results and limits: Nucleotide-identical clonotype sharing was significantly higher within monozygotic CF twin pairs than between unrelated CF individuals. In 13 of 16 pairs, V gene usage was closest to the co-twin's. Clonality was generally low (median around 0.0098), higher in the most severe patients.

The junction had 2 bases not matched to a gene; V was cut back by 4 bases and J by 7 bases. CDR3 size: 11 residues. Germline V gene sequence: CDR1 SGHRS, CDR2 YFSETQ. The sample comprised blood. The clonotype originates from a woman aged 25 to 39 with cystic fibrosis. The chain joins TRBV5-1 to TRBJ2-7; 7 bases are a match to TRBD1. The CDR3, as DNA: TGCGCCAGCAGCATGGACAGGGAGCAGTACTTC. Its protein is CASSMDREQYF.